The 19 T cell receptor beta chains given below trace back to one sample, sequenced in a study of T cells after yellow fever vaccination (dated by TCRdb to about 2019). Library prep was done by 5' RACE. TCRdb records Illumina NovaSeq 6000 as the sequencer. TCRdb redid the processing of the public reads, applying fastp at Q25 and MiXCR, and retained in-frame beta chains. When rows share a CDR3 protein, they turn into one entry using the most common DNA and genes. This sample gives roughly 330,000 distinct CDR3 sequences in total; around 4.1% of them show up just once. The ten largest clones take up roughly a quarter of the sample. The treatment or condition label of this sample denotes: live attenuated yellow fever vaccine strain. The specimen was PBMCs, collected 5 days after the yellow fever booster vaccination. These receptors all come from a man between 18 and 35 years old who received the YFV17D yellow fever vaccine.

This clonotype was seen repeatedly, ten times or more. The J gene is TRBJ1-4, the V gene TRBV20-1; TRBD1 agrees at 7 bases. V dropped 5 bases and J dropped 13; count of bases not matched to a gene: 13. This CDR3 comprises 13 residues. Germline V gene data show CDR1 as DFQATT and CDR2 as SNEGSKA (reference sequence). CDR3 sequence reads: CSAPGGSERTLFF. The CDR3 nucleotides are TGCAGTGCTCCAGGGGGGTCGGAAAGAACACTGTTTTTT.

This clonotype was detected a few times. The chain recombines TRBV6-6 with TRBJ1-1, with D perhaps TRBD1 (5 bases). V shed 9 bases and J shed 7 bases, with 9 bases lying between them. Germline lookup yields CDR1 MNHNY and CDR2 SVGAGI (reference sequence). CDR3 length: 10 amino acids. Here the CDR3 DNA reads TGTGCCAGTAAAAGGGGTGAAGCTTTCTTT. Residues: CASKRGEAFF.

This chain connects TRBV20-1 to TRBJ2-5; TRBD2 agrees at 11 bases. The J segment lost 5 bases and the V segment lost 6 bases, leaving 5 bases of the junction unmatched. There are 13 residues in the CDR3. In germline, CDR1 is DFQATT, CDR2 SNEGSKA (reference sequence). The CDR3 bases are TGCAGTGCGGAGACTAGCGGGGTTGAGACCCAGTACTTC. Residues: CSAETSGVETQYF.

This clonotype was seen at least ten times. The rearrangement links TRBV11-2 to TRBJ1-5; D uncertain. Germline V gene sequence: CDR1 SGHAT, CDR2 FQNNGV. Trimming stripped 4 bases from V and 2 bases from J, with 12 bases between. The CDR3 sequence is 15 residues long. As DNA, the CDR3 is TGTGCCAGCAGCTCCGGGCCCTGGGGCAATCAGCCCCAGCATTTT. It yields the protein CASSSGPWGNQPQHF.

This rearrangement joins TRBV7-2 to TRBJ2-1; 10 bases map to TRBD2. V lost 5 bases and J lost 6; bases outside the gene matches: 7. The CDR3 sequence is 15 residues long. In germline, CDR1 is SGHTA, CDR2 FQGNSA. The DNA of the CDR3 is TGTGCCAGCAGCCGAACTAGCGGGGTCATCAATGAGCAGTTCTTC. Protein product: CASSRTSGVINEQFF.

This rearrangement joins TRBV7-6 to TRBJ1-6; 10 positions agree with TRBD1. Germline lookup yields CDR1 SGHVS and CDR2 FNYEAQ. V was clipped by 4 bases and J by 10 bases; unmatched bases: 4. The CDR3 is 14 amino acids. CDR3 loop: CASSSGTGESPLHF. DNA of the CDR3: TGTGCCAGCAGCTCCGGGACAGGGGAATCACCCCTCCACTTT.

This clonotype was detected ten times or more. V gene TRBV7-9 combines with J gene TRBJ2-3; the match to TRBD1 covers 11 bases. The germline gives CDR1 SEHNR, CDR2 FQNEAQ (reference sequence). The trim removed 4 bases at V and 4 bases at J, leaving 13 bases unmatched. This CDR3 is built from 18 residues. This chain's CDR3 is CASSSALSGQGVADTQYF. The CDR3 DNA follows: TGTGCCAGCAGCTCCGCCCTCTCGGGACAGGGGGTCGCAGATACGCAGTATTTT.

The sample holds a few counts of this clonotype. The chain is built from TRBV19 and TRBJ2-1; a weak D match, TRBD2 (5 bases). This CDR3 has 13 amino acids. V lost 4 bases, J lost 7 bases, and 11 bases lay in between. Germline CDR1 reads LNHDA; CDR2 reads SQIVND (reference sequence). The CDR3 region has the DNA TGTGCCAGTAGTAACGGGGTCGGTAATGAGCAGTTCTTC. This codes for CASSNGVGNEQFF.

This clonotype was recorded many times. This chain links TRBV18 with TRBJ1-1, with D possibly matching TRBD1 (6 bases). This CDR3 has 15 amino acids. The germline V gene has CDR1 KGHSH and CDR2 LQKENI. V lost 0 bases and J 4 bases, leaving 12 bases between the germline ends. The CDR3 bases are TGTGCCAGCTCACCACCTGGGGGGCTGCGCACTGAAGCTTTCTTT. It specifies CASSPPGGLRTEAFF. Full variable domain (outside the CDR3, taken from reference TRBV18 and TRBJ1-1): NAGVMQNPRHLVRRRGQEARLRCSPMKGHSHVYWYRQLPEEGLKFMVYLQKENIIDESGMPKERFSAEFPKEGPSILRIQQVVRGDSAAYFCASSPPGGLRTEAFFGQGTRLTVV.

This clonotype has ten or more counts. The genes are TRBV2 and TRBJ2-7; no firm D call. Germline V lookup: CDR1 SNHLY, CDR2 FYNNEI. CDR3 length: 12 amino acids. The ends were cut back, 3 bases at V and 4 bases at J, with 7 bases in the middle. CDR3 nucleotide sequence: TGTGCCAGCAGTGACCACAGATACGAGCAGTACGTC. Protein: CASSDHRYEQYV.

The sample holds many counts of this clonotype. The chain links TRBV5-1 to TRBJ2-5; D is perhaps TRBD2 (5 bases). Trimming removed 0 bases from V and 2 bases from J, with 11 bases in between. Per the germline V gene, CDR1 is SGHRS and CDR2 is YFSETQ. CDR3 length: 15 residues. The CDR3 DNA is TGCGCCAGCAGCTTGGCCGGGGAACCACAAGAGACCCAGTACTTC. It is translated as CASSLAGEPQETQYF.

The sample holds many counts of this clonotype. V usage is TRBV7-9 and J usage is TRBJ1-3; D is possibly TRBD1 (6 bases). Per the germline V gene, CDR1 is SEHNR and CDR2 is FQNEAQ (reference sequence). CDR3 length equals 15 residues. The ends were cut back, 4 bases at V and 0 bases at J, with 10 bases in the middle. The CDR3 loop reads CASSSDRTSGNTIYF. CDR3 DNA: TGTGCCAGCAGCTCTGACAGGACCTCTGGAAACACCATATATTTT.

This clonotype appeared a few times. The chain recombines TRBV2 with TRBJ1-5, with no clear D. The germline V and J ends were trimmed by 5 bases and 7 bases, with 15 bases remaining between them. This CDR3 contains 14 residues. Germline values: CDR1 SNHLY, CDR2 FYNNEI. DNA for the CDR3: TGTGCCAGCAGTCTCGAGAGGGTAGAACAGCCCCAGCATTTT. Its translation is CASSLERVEQPQHF.

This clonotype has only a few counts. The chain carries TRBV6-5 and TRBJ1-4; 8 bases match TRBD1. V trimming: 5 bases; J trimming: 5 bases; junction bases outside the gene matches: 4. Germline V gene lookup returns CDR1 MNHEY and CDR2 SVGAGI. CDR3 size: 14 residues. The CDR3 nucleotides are TGTGCCAGCAGTCGGACAGGGATGAATGAAAAACTGTTTTTT. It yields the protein CASSRTGMNEKLFF.

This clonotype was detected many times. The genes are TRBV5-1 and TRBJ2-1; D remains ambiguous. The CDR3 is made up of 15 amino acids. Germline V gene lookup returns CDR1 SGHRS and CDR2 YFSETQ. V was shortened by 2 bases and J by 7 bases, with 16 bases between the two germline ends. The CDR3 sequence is CASSFSLFVENEQFF. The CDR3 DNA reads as TGCGCCAGCAGCTTCAGTTTATTCGTAGAGAATGAGCAGTTCTTC.

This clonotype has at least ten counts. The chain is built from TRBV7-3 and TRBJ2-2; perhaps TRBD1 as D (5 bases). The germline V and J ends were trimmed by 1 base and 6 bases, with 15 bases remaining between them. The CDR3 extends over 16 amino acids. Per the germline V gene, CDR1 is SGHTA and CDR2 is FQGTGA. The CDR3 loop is CASSLIPGRLAGELFF. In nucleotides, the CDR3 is TGTGCCAGCAGCTTAATTCCAGGGCGATTGGCCGGGGAGCTGTTTTTT.

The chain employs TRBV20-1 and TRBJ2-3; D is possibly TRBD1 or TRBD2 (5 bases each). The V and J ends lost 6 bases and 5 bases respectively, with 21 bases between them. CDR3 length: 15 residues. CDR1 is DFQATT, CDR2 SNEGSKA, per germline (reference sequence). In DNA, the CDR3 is TGCAGTGCCGACCGAGGGACCCTGGGGAGAGATACGCAGTATTTT. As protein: CSADRGTLGRDTQYF.

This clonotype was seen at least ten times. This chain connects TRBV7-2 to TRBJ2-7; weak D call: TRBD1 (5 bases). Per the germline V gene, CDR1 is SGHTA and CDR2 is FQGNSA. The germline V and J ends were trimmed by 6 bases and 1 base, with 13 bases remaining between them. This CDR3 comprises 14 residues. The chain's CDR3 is CASSLVQGSYEQYV. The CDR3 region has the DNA TGTGCCAGCAGTCTAGTTCAGGGATCCTACGAGCAGTACGTC.

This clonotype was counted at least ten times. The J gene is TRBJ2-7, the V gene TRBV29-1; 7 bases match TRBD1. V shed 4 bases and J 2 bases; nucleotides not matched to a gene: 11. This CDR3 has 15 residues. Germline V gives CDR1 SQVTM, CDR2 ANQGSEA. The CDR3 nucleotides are TGCAGCGTTGCTCTGACGGGACAGAATACCTACGAGCAGTACTTC. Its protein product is CSVALTGQNTYEQYF.